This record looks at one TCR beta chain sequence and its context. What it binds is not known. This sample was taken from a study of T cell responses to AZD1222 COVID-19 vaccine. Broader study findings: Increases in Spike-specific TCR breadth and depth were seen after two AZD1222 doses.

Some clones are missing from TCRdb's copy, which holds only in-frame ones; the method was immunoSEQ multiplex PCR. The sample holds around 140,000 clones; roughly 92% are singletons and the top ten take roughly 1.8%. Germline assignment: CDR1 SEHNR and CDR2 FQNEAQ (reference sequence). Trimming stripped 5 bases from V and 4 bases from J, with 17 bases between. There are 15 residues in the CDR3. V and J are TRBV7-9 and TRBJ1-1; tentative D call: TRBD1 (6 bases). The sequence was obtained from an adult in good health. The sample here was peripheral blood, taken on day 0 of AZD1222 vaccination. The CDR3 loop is CASSPAYRESTEAFF. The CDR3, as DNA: TGTGCCAGCAGCCCCGCCTACAGGGAAAGCACTGAAGCTTTCTTT.